This TCR beta chain stems from a study of T cells in localized non-small cell lung cancer. Study-level points and caveats: Uninvolved adjacent lung had more T cell clonality than any other tissue, topping tumor. The study sequenced only one region of the tumor. As a result, intratumor heterogeneity could not be excluded and remains possible. A denser population of T cells in blood accompanied longer overall survival. The appearance of a median 57 of the top 100 tumor clones was seen in adjacent lung.

Sequenced by immunoSEQ multiplex PCR; TCRdb stores in-frame clones only, minus some. Here the sample spans 25,000 or so clones, roughly 90% being singletons. On this clone itself: Its antigen remains unidentified.

The CDR3 contains 13 residues. Deletions cut 4 bases from V and 5 bases from J, with 11 bases between. CDR1 MGHDK and CDR2 SYGVNS come from the germline V gene. The sequence was obtained from a man aged 35 to 69 with stage II lung adenocarcinoma. The specimen comprised PBMCs, sampled before any cancer treatment. V is TRBV25-1 and J is TRBJ2-5; perhaps TRBD2 as D (6 bases). The DNA for the CDR3 is TGTGCCAGCAGTGCTGGAGGGCACGAGACCCAGTACTTC. It codes for CASSAGGHETQYF.